The present T cell receptor (beta chain) was sequenced within a study of beta chain features in type 1 diabetes. Study at large: In age, gender and cell yields, patients were similar to healthy donors.

A single heparinised draw of approximately 100 mL on average was taken per donor. Expressed TCRB transcripts were sequenced because the isolated RNA had all been reverse transcribed beforehand. Method: immunoSEQ multiplex PCR; TCRdb's copy keeps in-frame clones and lacks some. The data contain around 450,000 clones, 9.5% to 12% of them singletons. The sample holds a few counts of this clone. The antigen is not known. Study-wide results and limits: Researchers report that Type 1 diabetes patients had moderately but significantly shorter TCRB CDR3s across all four CD4+ subsets.

This receptor was identified in a woman under 30 in good health. Specimen: naive CD4+ T cells from blood.

CDR3 DNA sequence: TGTGCCAGCAGCCACCATGAGGGAACGGTGAACACTGAAGCTTTCTTT. Protein: CASSHHEGTVNTEAFF. J is TRBJ1-1 and V is TRBV14; no definite D call. V gave up 3 bases and J gave up 0 bases, with 14 bases separating them. The germline CDR1 and CDR2 sequences are SGHDN and FVKESK. There are 16 residues in the CDR3.